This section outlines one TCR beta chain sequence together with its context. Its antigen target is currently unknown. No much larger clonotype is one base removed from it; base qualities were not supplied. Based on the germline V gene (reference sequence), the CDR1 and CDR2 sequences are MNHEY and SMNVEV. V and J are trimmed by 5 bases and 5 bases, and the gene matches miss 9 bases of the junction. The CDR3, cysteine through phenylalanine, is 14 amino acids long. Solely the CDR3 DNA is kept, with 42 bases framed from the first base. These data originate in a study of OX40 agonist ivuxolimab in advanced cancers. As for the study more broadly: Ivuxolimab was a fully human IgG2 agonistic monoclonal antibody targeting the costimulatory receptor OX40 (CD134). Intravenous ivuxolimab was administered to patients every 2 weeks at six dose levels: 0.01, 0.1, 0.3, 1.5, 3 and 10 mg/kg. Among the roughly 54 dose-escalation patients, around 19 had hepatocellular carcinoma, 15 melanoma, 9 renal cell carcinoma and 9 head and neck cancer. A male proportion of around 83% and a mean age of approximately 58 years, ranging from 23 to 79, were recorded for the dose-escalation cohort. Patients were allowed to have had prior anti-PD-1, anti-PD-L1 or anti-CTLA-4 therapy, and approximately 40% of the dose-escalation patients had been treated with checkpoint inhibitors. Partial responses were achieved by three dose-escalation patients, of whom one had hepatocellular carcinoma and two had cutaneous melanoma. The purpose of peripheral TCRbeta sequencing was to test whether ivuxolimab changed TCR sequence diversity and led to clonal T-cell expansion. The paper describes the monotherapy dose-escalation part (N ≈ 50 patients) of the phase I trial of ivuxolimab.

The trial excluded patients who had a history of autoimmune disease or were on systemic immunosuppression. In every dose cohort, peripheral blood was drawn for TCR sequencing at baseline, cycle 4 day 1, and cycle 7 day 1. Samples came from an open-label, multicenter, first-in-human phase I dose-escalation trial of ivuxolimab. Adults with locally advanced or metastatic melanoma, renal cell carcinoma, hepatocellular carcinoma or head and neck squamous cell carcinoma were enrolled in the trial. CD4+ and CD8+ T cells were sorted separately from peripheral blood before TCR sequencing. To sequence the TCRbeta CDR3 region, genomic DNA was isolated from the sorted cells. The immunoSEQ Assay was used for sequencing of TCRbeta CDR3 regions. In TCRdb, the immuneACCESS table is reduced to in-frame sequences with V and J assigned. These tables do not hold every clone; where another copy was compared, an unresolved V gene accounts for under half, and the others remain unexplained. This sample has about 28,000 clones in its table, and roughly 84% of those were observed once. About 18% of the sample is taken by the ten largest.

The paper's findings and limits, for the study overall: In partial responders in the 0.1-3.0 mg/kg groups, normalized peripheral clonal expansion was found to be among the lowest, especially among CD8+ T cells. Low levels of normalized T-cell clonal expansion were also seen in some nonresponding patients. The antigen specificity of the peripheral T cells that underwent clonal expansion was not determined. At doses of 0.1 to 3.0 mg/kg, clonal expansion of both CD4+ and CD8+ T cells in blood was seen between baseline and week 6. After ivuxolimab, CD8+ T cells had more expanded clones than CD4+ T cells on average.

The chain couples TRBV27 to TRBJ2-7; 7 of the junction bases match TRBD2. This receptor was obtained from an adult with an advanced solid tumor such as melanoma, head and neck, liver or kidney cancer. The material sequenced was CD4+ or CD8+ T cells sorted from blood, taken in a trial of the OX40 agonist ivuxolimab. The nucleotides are TGTGCCAGCAGTGTTACTAGCGTTCCCCACGAGCAGTACTTC. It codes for CASSVTSVPHEQYF.